Below, 3 T cell receptor beta chains from the same sample are listed, as sequenced in a study of identical twins. Each CDR3 protein gets one entry after TCRdb re-called the 5' RACE reads with MiXCR. The sample carries 400,000 to 550,000 distinct CDR3 sequences, approximately 14% recorded once. In addition, the sample was reused for a study of yellow fever vaccine responses in identical twins.

Sequenced input: CD4+ T cells sorted from blood. The receptor source for this set is a woman under 30 in good health.

V gene TRBV6-1 combines with J gene TRBJ1-5; 7 bases line up with TRBD1. Trimming took 7 bases from V and 2 from J; bases not matched to a gene: 8. This CDR3 contains 15 residues. Germline V lookup: CDR1 MNHNS, CDR2 SASEGT. As DNA, the CDR3 is TGTGCCAGCACAGCGGACAGGACCCGCAATCAGCCCCAGCATTTT. It specifies CASTADRTRNQPQHF.

The table lists this clonotype with many counts. V gene TRBV6-2 or TRBV6-3 combines with J gene TRBJ2-7, with TRBD2 matching over 8 bases. CDR3 length: 15 residues. Trimming took 7 bases from V and 4 from J; bases not matched to a gene: 12. Germline V gene lookup returns CDR1 MNHEY and CDR2 SVGEGT. In DNA form, the CDR3 reads TGTGCCAGCACCTCCCCCGGACCGGGAGGGTACGAGCAGTACTTC. It specifies CASTSPGPGGYEQYF.

The chain uses TRBV5-1 and TRBJ2-2; 7 bases are a match to TRBD1. The CDR3 covers 15 residues. After removal of 0 bases from V and 4 bases from J, the junction contained 3 bases not matched to a gene. The germline CDR1 and CDR2 sequences are SGHRS and YFSETQ. In DNA, the CDR3 is TGCGCCAGCAGCTTGGAGACAGGGCTCACCGGGGAGCTGTTTTTT. Encoded protein: CASSLETGLTGELFF.